A selection of T cell receptor beta chains follows, all from one sample in a study of shared clonotypes between healthy human individuals. Repertoires were generated with immunoSEQ multiplex PCR, while TCRdb's copy carries only in-frame clones and drops some. The sample records under 2,500,000 clones, about 94% being singletons. Sequencing used naive CD4+ T cells sorted from blood. The origin of the receptors is a man between 18 and 29 years old in good health. Both conserved end residues are part of each CDR3. A D gene is named only where the DNA matches it firmly. Part of the rows lack a size; the others show once, few, many or a class for expanded clones.

. | . | TRBJ1-2 | TRBV2 | TGTGCCAGCAGTGTATTGGGATCTAACTATGGCTACACCTTC | CASSVLGSNYGYTF
. | . | TRBJ2-6 | TRBV25-1 | TGTGCCAGCAGTGAATCGACAGGACTCTCTGGGGCCAACGTCCTGACTTTC | CASSESTGLSGANVLTF
. | TRBD1 | TRBJ1-5 | TRBV27 | TGTGCCAGCAGTTTTAGCTGGGGACAGGTGGTCAATCAGCCCCAGCATTTT | CASSFSWGQVVNQPQHF
. | . | TRBJ1-1 | TRBV2 | TGTGCCAGCATGGAGAACACTGAAGCTTTCTTT | CASMENTEAFF
once | . | TRBJ1-6 | TRBV30 | TGTGCCTGGAGACTCGGGACTAATAATTCACCCCTCCACTTT | CAWRLGTNNSPLHF
. | TRBD1 | TRBJ2-7 | TRBV5-4 | TGTGCCAGCAGCCTAATCGGGACAGGGGGATACGAGCAGTACTTC | CASSLIGTGGYEQYF
. | TRBD2 | TRBJ2-1 | TRBV30 | TGTGCCTGGCAGACTAGCGGGTCCTACAATGAGCAGTTCTTC | CAWQTSGSYNEQFF
. | . | TRBJ2-7 | TRBV5-8 | TGTGCCAGCAGCCTTACCCCGGGGGCCGGAGAGCAGTACTTC | CASSLTPGAGEQYF
. | . | TRBJ2-7 | TRBV6-1 | TGTGCCAGCAGTGTACAGGGTTACGAGCAGTACTTC | CASSVQGYEQYF
once | . | TRBJ1-2 | TRBV30 | TGTGCCTGGAGACCCTCCCCGACCCCTTCTCACTATGGCTACACCTTC | CAWRPSPTPSHYGYTF
once | . | TRBJ1-4 | TRBV4-3 | TGCGCCAGCAGCCAAGATCCCGAACAGCGGGGAGATGAAAAACTGTTTTTT | CASSQDPEQRGDEKLFF
. | TRBD1 | TRBJ1-5 | TRBV19 | TGTGCCAGTAGTATGACCAGGGGGGGACGGGGTCAGCCCCAGCATTTT | CASSMTRGGRGQPQHF
. | . | TRBJ1-5 | TRBV5-8 | TGTGCCAGCAGCTGGCCCCTCTCTTTGGGCAATCAGCCCCAGCATTTT | CASSWPLSLGNQPQHF
. | . | TRBJ1-5 | TRBV7-2 | TGTGCCAGCAGCTTAGACAGCACCAATCAGCCCCAGCATTTT | CASSLDSTNQPQHF
. | TRBD1 | TRBJ1-1 | TRBV10-2 | TGCGCCAGCAGGATCGGGACAGGGCCTTTGGGGGTGAACACTGAAGCTTTCTTT | CASRIGTGPLGVNTEAFF
. | . | TRBJ2-6 | TRBV6-1 | TGTGCCAGCAGTCCTGGGCGGGCGGGGGCCAACGTCCTGACTTTC | CASSPGRAGANVLTF
. | . | TRBJ1-6 | TRBV11-2 | TGTGCCAGCAGCTTCGGGGCTTCCTATTCACCCCTCCACTTT | CASSFGASYSPLHF
once | TRBD2 | TRBJ2-3 | TRBV27 | TGTGCCAGCAGAAAAACTAGCGGGGGGCCCGGTACGCAGTATTTT | CASRKTSGGPGTQYF
. | . | TRBJ2-2 | TRBV5-1 | TGCGCCAGCAGCCGTGGGGACTCCGCGAACACCGGGGAGCTGTTTTTT | CASSRGDSANTGELFF
. | TRBD2 | TRBJ2-1 | TRBV5-1 | TGCGCCAGCAGCCCAGGGTTAGCGGGAGGGCTGGGTGAGCAGTTCTTC | CASSPGLAGGLGEQFF
. | TRBD1 | TRBJ1-3 | TRBV10-3 | TGTGCCATCAGTGCGAACACAGGGGTAGCGGGAAACACCATATATTTT | CAISANTGVAGNTIYF
. | . | TRBJ1-2 | TRBV2 | TGTGCCAGCAGCGAACTTCGGACTAGAACGGAATATGGCTACACCTTC | CASSELRTRTEYGYTF
. | TRBD2 | TRBJ2-1 | TRBV5-1 | TGCGCCAGCAGCTTATCAGCGGGAGAATATGAGCAGTTCTTC | CASSLSAGEYEQFF
. | TRBD1 | TRBJ1-3 | TRBV7-3 | TGTGCCAGCAGCTTACAGGGGGCAGGAGGAAACACCATATATTTT | CASSLQGAGGNTIYF
. | TRBD1 | TRBJ2-1 | TRBV5-1 | TGCGCCAGCAACCCCGGACAGGGGTGGAATGAGCAGTTCTTC | CASNPGQGWNEQFF
. | . | TRBJ1-1 | TRBV28 | TGTGCCAGCAGTTTGAGAGGGGCTTCGAACACTGAAGCTTTCTTT | CASSLRGASNTEAFF
. | TRBD1 | TRBJ1-5 | TRBV23-1 | TGCGCCGGGGGGACAGACGGTAATCAGCCCCAGCATTTT | CAGGTDGNQPQHF
. | . | TRBJ1-3 | TRBV6-1 | TGTGCCAGCGAGCCCAGCTCTGGAAACACCATATATTTT | CASEPSSGNTIYF
. | TRBD2 | TRBJ2-5 | TRBV2 | TGTGCCAGCAGTGGTAGCGGGAGGGAGACCCAGTACTTC | CASSGSGRETQYF
. | TRBD2 | TRBJ2-1 | TRBV7-9 | TGTGCCAGCAGCTTAATACTAGCGGGAGATGAGCAGTTCTTC | CASSLILAGDEQFF
. | TRBD1 | TRBJ1-3 | TRBV5-4 | TGTGCCAGCAGCTCTCCCGGGACAGGGGGAAACACCATATATTTT | CASSSPGTGGNTIYF
. | . | TRBJ2-7 | TRBV7-2 | TGTGCCAGCAGCTTGGAGGGTCTCGACGAGCAGTACTTC | CASSLEGLDEQYF
. | TRBD1 | TRBJ2-7 | TRBV5-1 | TGCGCCAGCCACCCGGGACAGGGGACCTACGAGCAGTACTTC | CASHPGQGTYEQYF
few | TRBD2 | TRBJ2-7 | TRBV6-1 | TGTGCCAGCGTTCGGGGGGGCAGTGCACGCGACGAGCAGTACTTC | CASVRGGSARDEQYF
. | . | TRBJ2-7 | TRBV30 | TGTGCCTGGACCCTGAGGGGGGCGAGCTCCTACGAGCAGTACTTC | CAWTLRGASSYEQYF
. | TRBD1 | TRBJ1-1 | TRBV29-1 | TGCAGCGTTATAGGACAGGTGGGCACTGAAGCTTTCTTT | CSVIGQVGTEAFF
. | . | TRBJ1-1 | TRBV6-6 | TGTGCCAGCAGACCCACATCGGTAGATGGAGCTTTCTTT | CASRPTSVDGAFF
. | TRBD1 | TRBJ1-6 | TRBV18 | TGTGCCAGCTCACCGTCCAGGGGGCTGGGGAATTCACCCCTCCACTTT | CASSPSRGLGNSPLHF